This TCR beta chain was documented in a study of shared clonotypes between healthy human individuals. About the study: The cohort had a couple of women and a few men, ages 18 to 49. Study-wide findings and caveats: A small donor pool kept down the genetic and exposure-history diversity that was represented. Sampling included only blood; tissue repertoires likely differ.

Ten immunoSEQ deep assay plates held the unsorted PBMC DNA. Clones were sequenced by immunoSEQ multiplex PCR, and TCRdb holds only the in-frame ones, with some missing. The table shows some 530,000 clones, with 81% occurring only once. As for this clone: Its specificity is not known.

Trimming took 4 bases from V and 2 from J, leaving 15 bases between them. There are 16 residues in the CDR3. CDR1 and CDR2 from the germline V gene are SGHRS and YFSETQ. The sequenced material came from PBMCs. The source is a woman in her thirties or forties in good health. Some clones in this sample may be carry-over from other donors' samples. This chain connects TRBV5-1 to TRBJ1-4, with D perhaps matching TRBD1 (6 bases). The CDR3 protein is CASSQQPGGTNEKLFF. The CDR3 DNA reads as TGCGCCAGCAGCCAGCAGCCGGGGGGCACTAATGAAAAACTGTTTTTT. The variable domain in full, completed from reference TRBV5-1 and TRBJ1-4, reads KAGVTQTPRYLIKTRGQQVTLSCSPISGHRSVSWYQQTPGQGLQFLFEYFSETQRNKGNFPGRFSGRQFSNSRSEMNVSTLELGDSALYLCASSQQPGGTNEKLFFGSGTQLSVL.